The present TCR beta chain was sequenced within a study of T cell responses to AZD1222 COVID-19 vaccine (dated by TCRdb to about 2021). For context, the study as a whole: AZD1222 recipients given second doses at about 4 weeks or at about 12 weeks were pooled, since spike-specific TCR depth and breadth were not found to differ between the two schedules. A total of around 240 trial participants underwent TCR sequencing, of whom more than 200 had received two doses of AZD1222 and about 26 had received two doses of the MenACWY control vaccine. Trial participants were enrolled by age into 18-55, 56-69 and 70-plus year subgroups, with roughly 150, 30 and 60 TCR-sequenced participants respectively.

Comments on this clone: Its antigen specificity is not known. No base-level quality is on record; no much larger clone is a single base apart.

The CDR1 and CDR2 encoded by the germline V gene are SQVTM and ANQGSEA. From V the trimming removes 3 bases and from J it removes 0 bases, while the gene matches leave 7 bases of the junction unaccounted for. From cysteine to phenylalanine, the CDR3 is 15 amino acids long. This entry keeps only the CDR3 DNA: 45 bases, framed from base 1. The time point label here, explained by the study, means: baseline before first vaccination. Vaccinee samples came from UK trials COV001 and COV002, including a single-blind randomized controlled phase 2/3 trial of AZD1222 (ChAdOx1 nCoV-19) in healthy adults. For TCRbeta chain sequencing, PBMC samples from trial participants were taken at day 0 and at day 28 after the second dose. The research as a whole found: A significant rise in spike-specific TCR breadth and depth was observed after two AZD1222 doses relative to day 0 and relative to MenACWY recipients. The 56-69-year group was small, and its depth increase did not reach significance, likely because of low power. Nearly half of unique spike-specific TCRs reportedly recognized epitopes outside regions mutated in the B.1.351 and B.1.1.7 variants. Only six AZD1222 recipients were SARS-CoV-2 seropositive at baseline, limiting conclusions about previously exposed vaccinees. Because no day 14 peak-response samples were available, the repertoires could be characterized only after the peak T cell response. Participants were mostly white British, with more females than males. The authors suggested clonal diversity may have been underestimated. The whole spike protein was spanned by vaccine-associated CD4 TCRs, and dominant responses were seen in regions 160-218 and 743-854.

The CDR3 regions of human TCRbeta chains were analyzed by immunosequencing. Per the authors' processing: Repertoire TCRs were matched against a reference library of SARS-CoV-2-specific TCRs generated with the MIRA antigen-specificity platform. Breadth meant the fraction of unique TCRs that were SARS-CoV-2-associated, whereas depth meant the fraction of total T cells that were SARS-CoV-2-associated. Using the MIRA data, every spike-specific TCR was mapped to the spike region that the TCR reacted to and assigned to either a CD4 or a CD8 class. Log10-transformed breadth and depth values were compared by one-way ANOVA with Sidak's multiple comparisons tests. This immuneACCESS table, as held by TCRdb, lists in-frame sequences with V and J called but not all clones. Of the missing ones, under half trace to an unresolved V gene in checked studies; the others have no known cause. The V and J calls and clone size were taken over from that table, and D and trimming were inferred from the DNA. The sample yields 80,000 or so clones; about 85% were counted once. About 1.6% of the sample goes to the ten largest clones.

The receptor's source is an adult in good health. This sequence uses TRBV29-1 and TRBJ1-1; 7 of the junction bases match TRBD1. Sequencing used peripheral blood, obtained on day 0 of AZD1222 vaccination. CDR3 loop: CSVDWAGGVNTEAFF. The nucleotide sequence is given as TGCAGCGTTGACTGGGCAGGGGGGGTGAACACTGAAGCTTTCTTT.